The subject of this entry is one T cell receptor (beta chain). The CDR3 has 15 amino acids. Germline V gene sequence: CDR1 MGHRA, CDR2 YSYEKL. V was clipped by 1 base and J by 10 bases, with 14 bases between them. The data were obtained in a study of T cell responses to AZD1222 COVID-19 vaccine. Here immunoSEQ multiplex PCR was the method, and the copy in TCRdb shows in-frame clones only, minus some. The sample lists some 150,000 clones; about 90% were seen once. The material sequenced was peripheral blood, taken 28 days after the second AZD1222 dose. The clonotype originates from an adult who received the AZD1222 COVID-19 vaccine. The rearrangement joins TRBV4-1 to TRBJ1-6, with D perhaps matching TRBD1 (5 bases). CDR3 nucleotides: TGCGCCAGCAGCCAAGGAGCGGGGGGAACCTCACCCCTCCACTTT. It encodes CASSQGAGGTSPLHF.